This TCR beta chain was captured by sequencing in a study of blood T cells in healthy people across ages. Study observations and caveats: Diversity figures derived from one million T cells were judged to underestimate the true value.

There are a few counts of this clonotype. Its antigen is undetermined. PCR was performed a second time for about 6 to 11 cycles using a sample-barcoded 5' primer and a J-beta primer mix. Each CDR3 protein gets one entry after TCRdb re-called the 5' RACE reads with MiXCR. This sample yields 800,000 or so distinct CDR3 sequences, of which about 42% are seen a single time; 15% to 20% belongs to the top ten. The germline gives CDR1 SGHTA, CDR2 FQGNSA. V shed 5 bases and J 8 bases; nucleotides not matched to a gene: 15. This CDR3 has 17 residues. The sequence came from an elderly man in good health. The source material was blood. The V call is TRBV7-2, the J call TRBJ1-2, with 12 bases that match TRBD1. The CDR3 bases are TGTGCCAGCAGCATTTTACAGGGGGGACAGGGGGCACAAGGCTACACCTTC. As protein: CASSILQGGQGAQGYTF. Variable domain in full (rest from reference TRBV7-2 and TRBJ1-2): GAGVSQSPSNKVTEKGKDVELRCDPISGHTALYWYRQSLGQGLEFLIYFQGNSAPDKSGLPSDRFSAERTGGSVSTLTIQRTQQEDSAVYLCASSILQGGQGAQGYTFGSGTRLTVV.